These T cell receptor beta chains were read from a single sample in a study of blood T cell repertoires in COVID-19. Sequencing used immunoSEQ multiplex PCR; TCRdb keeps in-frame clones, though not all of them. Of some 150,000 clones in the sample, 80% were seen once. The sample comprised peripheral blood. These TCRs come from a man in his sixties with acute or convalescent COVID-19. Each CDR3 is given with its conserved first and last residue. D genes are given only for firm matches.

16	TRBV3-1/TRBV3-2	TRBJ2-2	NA	CASSQEDRSNTGELFF
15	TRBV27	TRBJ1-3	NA	CASSEGWRSGNTIYF
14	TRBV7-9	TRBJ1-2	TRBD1	CASSLTDRARGYTF
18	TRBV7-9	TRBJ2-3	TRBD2	CASSLEPGLAGGGDTQYF
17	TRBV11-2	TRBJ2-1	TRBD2	CASSLGGRGGSLYEQFF
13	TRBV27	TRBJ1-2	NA	CASSPTVLYGYTF
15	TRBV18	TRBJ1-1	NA	CASSPPFGPNTEAFF
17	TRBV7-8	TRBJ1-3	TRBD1	CASSLDREGFLGRTIYF
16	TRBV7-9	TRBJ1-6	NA	CASINYGGLGNSPLHF
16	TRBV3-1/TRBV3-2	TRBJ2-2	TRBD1	CASRDRGQGNTGELFF
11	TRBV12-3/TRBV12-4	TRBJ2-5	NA	CASSPKETQYF
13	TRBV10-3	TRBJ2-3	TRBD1	CAIREPGQGSQYF
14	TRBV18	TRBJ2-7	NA	CASSPTAAIYEQYF
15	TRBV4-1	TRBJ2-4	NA	CASSAVGQTKNIQYF
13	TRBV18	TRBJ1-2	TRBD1	CASSPGTERGYTF
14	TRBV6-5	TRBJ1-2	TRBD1	CACSLTGGGSGYTF
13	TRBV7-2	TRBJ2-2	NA	CATAPGVTGELFF
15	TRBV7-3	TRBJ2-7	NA	CASSPGGRSSGEQYF
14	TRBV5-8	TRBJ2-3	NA	CASSLGGTTDTQYF
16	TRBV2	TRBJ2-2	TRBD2	CASSGLADLNTGELFF
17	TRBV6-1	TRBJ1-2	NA	CASSEAPPGVYNYGYTF
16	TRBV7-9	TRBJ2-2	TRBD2	CASRSAAGGSIGELFF
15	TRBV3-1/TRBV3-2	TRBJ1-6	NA	CASSQLDSPNSPLHF
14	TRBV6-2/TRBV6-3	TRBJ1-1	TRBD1	CASSYRGRDTEAFF
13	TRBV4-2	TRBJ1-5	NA	CASSLGGSQPQHF
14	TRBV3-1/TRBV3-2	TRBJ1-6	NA	CASSQKGWNSPLHF
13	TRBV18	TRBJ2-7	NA	CASSPLQGYEQYF
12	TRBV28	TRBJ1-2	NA	CASSPLSYGYTF
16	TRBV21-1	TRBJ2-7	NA	CASSKGEGQTIYEQYF
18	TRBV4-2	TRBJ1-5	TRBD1	CASSPVRATGVSNQPQHF
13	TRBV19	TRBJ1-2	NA	CASSMKQVNGYTF
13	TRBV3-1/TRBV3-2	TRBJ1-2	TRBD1	CASSTGQGYGYTF
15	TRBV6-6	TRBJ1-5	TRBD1	CASSTLGQGGQPQHF
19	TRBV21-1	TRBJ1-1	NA	CASSKRHWQGAHVNTEAFF
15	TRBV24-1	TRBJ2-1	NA	CATSDPTGSDNEQFF
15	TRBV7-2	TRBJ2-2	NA	CASSLGSGHTGELFF
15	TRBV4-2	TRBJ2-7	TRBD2	CASSQGLAATYEQYF